This TCR beta chain came from a study of CD8 T cells in Susac syndrome. Trimming took 3 bases from V and 2 from J, leaving 15 bases between them. CDR1 and CDR2 from the germline V gene are SGDLS and YYNGEE. The CDR3 covers 15 residues. RNA was extracted with the RNeasy kit, and a quantity of roughly 0.5 to 1 ug was reverse transcribed using random hexamers. Via MiXCR, TCRdb re-called the immunoSEQ multiplex PCR reads, giving one row per CDR3 protein. The sample includes 150,000 or so distinct CDR3 sequences, approximately 96% seen only once; the top ten take about 0.13%. The receptor comes from a human donor in good health. Material: CD4+ T cells from PBMCs. This sequence joins TRBV9 and TRBJ2-7; D gene unclear. DNA of the CDR3: TGTGCCAGCAGCGGCGGTGTGGACGGTACCTACGAGCAGTACTTC. Translated: CASSGGVDGTYEQYF.